These T cell receptor beta chains were read from a single sample in a study of cytomegalovirus exposure and HLA in healthy donors. This table comes from immunoSEQ multiplex PCR, and its TCRdb copy is limited to in-frame clones, with some not included. The sample includes some 120,000 clones, roughly 70% of them seen just once. The sequencing sample was made of PBMCs. Receptors were obtained from a man in his forties in good health and CMV-seropositive. The conserved cysteine and the conserved F or W are not part of the CDR3 here. The D gene is left open where the match is weak.

d_call | v_call | cdr3_aa
TRBD2 | TRBV6-1 | ASSPSGGARETQY
NA | TRBV9 | ASRAQGIGELF
TRBD1 | TRBV6-6 | ASSYSGQGGNTEAF
TRBD1 | TRBV7-9 | ASSSDRGGAGANVLT
TRBD2 | TRBV9 | ASSVGGSGETQY
TRBD2 | TRBV29-1 | SATAGANTGELF
TRBD1 | TRBV7-9 | ASSLYRGQETQY
TRBD2 | TRBV30 | AWKTSGGSTGELF
NA | TRBV5-1 | ASSISVDQPQH
NA | TRBV7-8 | ASSLSTDRGYT
NA | TRBV6-6 | ASSYAGETQY
NA | TRBV7-2 | ASSLGGGLYNEQF
NA | TRBV5-1 | ASSRRTSTDTQY
NA | TRBV7-8 | ASSLEGGLGEQY
NA | TRBV28 | ASSLGLLSYEQY
TRBD1 | TRBV7-8 | ASSLQGGGNTIY
TRBD2 | TRBV9 | ASSESPPGLAGVAETQY
TRBD1 | TRBV7-9 | ASSSGTGFHEQY
NA | TRBV19 | ASSIPVREDQPQH
NA | TRBV20-1 | SAARYNEQF
TRBD1 | TRBV5-8 | ASSLVVTGDRSPLH
NA | TRBV4-1 | ASSLGSRDTQY
NA | TRBV19 | ASYAGLKGGYT
TRBD1 | TRBV9 | ASSMGQGIFNEQF
NA | TRBV7-8 | ASSGLPSGANVLT
NA | TRBV2 | ASRGRGENQETQY
TRBD2 | TRBV10-1 | ASSAGLAAEQF
NA | TRBV18 | ASSLDRLNSPLH
NA | TRBV6-1 | ASSLEREDPYGCT
NA | TRBV25-1 | ASSPTGTLINYGYT
TRBD1 | TRBV25-1 | ASSEGQGQPKEETQY